Following are 32 T cell receptor beta chains from one sample sequenced in a study of control samples from healthy donors and cancer patients. Assay used: immunoSEQ multiplex PCR; TCRdb lists only in-frame clones, some missing. This table holds tens of thousands of clones, about 90% found once. Sequenced input: PBMCs. The source of these receptors is a woman in her fifties or sixties with head and neck cancer.

About this clone itself: The germline gene is not matched at one end of the junction; a read error may be the cause. The J gene is TRBJ2-3, the V gene TRBV20-1, with 11 bases that match TRBD2. Germline CDR1 is DFQATT and CDR2 is SNEGSKA (reference sequence). The CDR3 totals 17 residues. The CDR3 sequence is CNASRGSSGRVGDTQYF. The CDR3 nucleotides read TGCAATGCTAGTCGGGGTAGTAGCGGGAGGGTCGGGGATACGCAGTATTTT.

This sequence joins TRBV7-2 and TRBJ2-2, with TRBD2 matching 14 bases. The CDR3 is 15 amino acids. The J segment lost 7 bases and the V segment lost 8 bases, leaving 6 bases of the junction unmatched. Germline lookup yields CDR1 SGHTA and CDR2 FQGNSA. CDR3 DNA: TGTGCCAGCCCGGGACTAGCGGGAGTTAGCGGGGAGCTGTTTTTT. It specifies CASPGLAGVSGELFF.

The rearrangement links TRBV28 to TRBJ2-3; 13 nucleotides match TRBD2. This CDR3 comprises 18 residues. CDR1 and CDR2 from the germline V gene are MDHEN and SYDVKM. The junction had 6 bases not matched to a gene; V was cut back by 1 base and J by 2 bases. The chain's CDR3 is CASSLLPTSGRPTDTQYF. CDR3 sequence (DNA): TGTGCCAGCAGTTTATTACCGACTAGCGGGAGGCCCACAGATACGCAGTATTTT.

DNA for the CDR3: TGTGCCAGCAGCTTAACTGGAGCAGGACAAAATGAGCAGTTCTTC. Protein: CASSLTGAGQNEQFF. The chain recombines TRBV7-2 with TRBJ2-1, with D possibly TRBD1 on 5 matching bases. The CDR3 runs to 15 residues. Trimming removed 2 bases from V and 7 bases from J, with 15 bases in between. Germline V gene sequence: CDR1 SGHTA, CDR2 FQGNSA. Drawing the rest from reference TRBV7-2 and TRBJ2-1, the complete variable domain is GAGVSQSPSNKVTEKGKDVELRCDPISGHTALYWYRQSLGQGLEFLIYFQGNSAPDKSGLPSDRFSAERTGGSVSTLTIQRTQQEDSAVYLCASSLTGAGQNEQFFGPGTRLTVL.

This chain's CDR3 is CASSLRVNSNQPQHF. The CDR3 DNA is TGTGCCAGCAGCTTGCGGGTTAATAGCAATCAGCCCCAGCATTTT. The chain has TRBV5-8 and TRBJ1-5, with D hard to call. This CDR3 comprises 15 residues. V lost 1 base and J lost 0, with 8 bases in between. Looked up from germline, CDR1 is SGHTS and CDR2 is YDEGEE. Full variable domain (outside the CDR3, taken from reference TRBV5-8 and TRBJ1-5): EAGVTQSPTHLIKTRGQQATLRCSPISGHTSVYWYQQALGLGLQFLLWYDEGEERNRGNFPPRFSGRQFPNYSSELNVNALELEDSALYLCASSLRVNSNQPQHFGDGTRLSIL.

The chain combines TRBV20-1 with TRBJ2-7; weak D call: TRBD2 (6 bases). CDR3 length equals 11 residues. Trimming removed 5 bases from V and 3 bases from J, with 8 bases in between. Germline V lookup: CDR1 DFQATT, CDR2 SNEGSKA (reference sequence). CDR3 bases: TGCAGTGCTCCGGGGGTCTACGAGCAGTACTTC. Translation: CSAPGVYEQYF.

The V call is TRBV27, the J call TRBJ1-2; a weak D match, TRBD1 (6 bases). V was pared by 3 bases and J by 2 bases, with 13 bases between. The CDR3 covers 15 residues. Germline loops: CDR1 MNHEY, CDR2 SMNVEV (reference sequence). The CDR3, as DNA: TGTGCCAGCAGTTTTTCAGACAGGTTGAACTATGGCTACACCTTC. As protein: CASSFSDRLNYGYTF.

The rearrangement links TRBV7-2 to TRBJ1-1; D not resolved. CDR1 is SGHTA and CDR2 is FQGNSA in the germline V gene. The CDR3 is made up of 14 amino acids. Trimming shortened V by 1 base and J by 1 base, and 7 bases separated the two germline ends. CDR3 sequence (DNA): TGTGCCAGCAGCTTAGTCGGTAGGAACACTGAAGCTTTCTTT. Its translation is CASSLVGRNTEAFF.

The chain couples TRBV3-1 (or the pseudogene TRBV3-2) to TRBJ2-1; possible D gene TRBD2, 5 bases. CDR3 length equals 14 residues. Germline V gene lookup returns CDR1 LGHDT and CDR2 YNNKEL (reference sequence). V dropped 3 bases and J dropped 0 bases, with 6 bases sitting between them. This chain's CDR3 is CASSHGISYNEQFF. The CDR3 DNA follows: TGTGCCAGCAGCCACGGGATCTCCTACAATGAGCAGTTCTTC.

This clone was observed a single time. The chain has TRBV7-8 and TRBJ1-5; weak D call: TRBD1 (6 bases). Trimming took off 1 base at V and 2 bases at J, with 15 bases between the two ends. The germline gives CDR1 SGHVS, CDR2 FQNEAQ. The CDR3 consists of 17 residues. The CDR3 spells CASSLVASDSRNQPQHF. The DNA for the CDR3 is TGTGCCAGCAGCTTAGTGGCTTCGGACAGCCGCAATCAGCCCCAGCATTTT. Supplemented by reference TRBV7-8 and TRBJ1-5, the full variable domain reads GAGVSQSPRYKVAKRGQDVALRCDPISGHVSLFWYQQALGQGPEFLTYFQNEAQLDKSGLPSDRFFAERPEGSVSTLKIQRTQQEDSAVYLCASSLVASDSRNQPQHFGDGTRLSIL.

The chain uses TRBV5-1 and TRBJ2-2, with a possible D match to TRBD1 (5 bases). The CDR3 length is 15 residues. The ends were cut back, 0 bases at V and 2 bases at J, with 8 bases in the middle. Germline lookup yields CDR1 SGHRS and CDR2 YFSETQ. The CDR3 is CASSLGDRNTGELFF. In DNA, the CDR3 is TGCGCCAGCAGCTTGGGAGACAGAAACACCGGGGAGCTGTTTTTT.

The chain combines TRBV18 with TRBJ2-3, with D possibly matching TRBD2 (6 bases). Trimming removed 3 bases at V and 7 bases at J, with 17 bases between. The CDR3 loop spans 15 amino acids. CDR1 and CDR2 (germline): KGHSH, LQKENI. CDR3: CASSPTIGTYNTQYF. The CDR3 coding sequence is TGTGCCAGCTCACCTACAATCGGGACTTATAATACGCAGTATTTT.

The V call is TRBV5-8, the J call TRBJ2-1; TRBD2 aligns across 8 bases. V lost 9 bases, J lost 6 bases, and 14 bases stayed unmatched. Germline CDR1 and CDR2: SGHTS and YDEGEE. CDR3 size: 15 residues. CDR3 sequence (DNA): TGTGCCACCCAGCTTCAGCGGGAGCGAGGCAATGAGCAGTTCTTC. Its protein is CATQLQRERGNEQFF.

This chain connects TRBV7-8 to TRBJ2-5, with TRBD2 identical over 7 bases. There are 17 residues in the CDR3. After removal of 6 bases from V and 2 bases from J, the junction contained 15 bases not matched to a gene. The germline V gene has CDR1 SGHVS and CDR2 FQNEAQ. The CDR3: CASRRERLRLLQETQYF. DNA for the CDR3: TGTGCCAGCAGGCGGGAGAGATTGAGGCTGCTACAAGAGACCCAGTACTTC.

The chain joins TRBV5-4 to TRBJ2-6; weak D call: TRBD1 (6 bases). V was pared by 4 bases and J by 0 bases, with 17 bases between. Germline CDR1 SGHNT, CDR2 YYREEE (reference sequence). This CDR3 comprises 18 residues. For the CDR3, the DNA is TGTGCCAGCAGCCCGAGACAGGTTGCCAGCTCTGGGGCCAACGTCCTGACTTTC. Protein product: CASSPRQVASSGANVLTF.

J is TRBJ1-1 and V is TRBV19; D uncertain. In germline, CDR1 is LNHDA, CDR2 SQIVND (reference sequence). CDR3 length: 15 residues. V was trimmed by 5 bases and J by 2 bases, leaving 15 bases between them. CDR3 nucleotides: TGTGCCAGTAGTCCCGCCGGACTTCTAAACACTGAAGCTTTCTTT. Its translation is CASSPAGLLNTEAFF. Full variable domain (rest looked up from reference TRBV19 and TRBJ1-1): DGGITQSPKYLFRKEGQNVTLSCEQNLNHDAMYWYRQDPGQGLRLIYYSQIVNDFQKGDIAEGYSVSREKKESFPLTVTSAQKNPTAFYLCASSPAGLLNTEAFFGQGTRLTVV.

This rearrangement joins TRBV28 to TRBJ1-1; the D is unclear. Deletions cut 3 bases from V and 3 bases from J, with 8 bases between. Germline values: CDR1 MDHEN, CDR2 SYDVKM. The CDR3 contains 13 residues. In DNA form, the CDR3 reads TGTGCCAGCAGTTTCCGGGGATACACTGAAGCTTTCTTT. Its translation is CASSFRGYTEAFF.

The table lists this clone with a count of one. The chain employs TRBV18 and TRBJ1-2, with D possibly being TRBD1 (5 bases). CDR3 length: 14 amino acids. The V and J ends lost 3 bases and 3 bases respectively, with 11 bases between them. Germline V gene data show CDR1 as KGHSH and CDR2 as LQKENI. The CDR3 loop is CASSPDRDDYGYTF. The CDR3 DNA reads TGTGCCAGCTCACCCGATCGGGACGACTATGGCTACACCTTC. Together with reference TRBV18 and TRBJ1-2, the CDR3 gives the full variable domain: NAGVMQNPRHLVRRRGQEARLRCSPMKGHSHVYWYRQLPEEGLKFMVYLQKENIIDESGMPKERFSAEFPKEGPSILRIQQVVRGDSAAYFCASSPDRDDYGYTFGSGTRLTVV.

V is TRBV27 and J is TRBJ2-7; 9 nucleotides line up with TRBD2. The CDR3 has 15 residues. The germline V gene encodes CDR1 MNHEY and CDR2 SMNVEV (reference sequence). After removal of 4 bases from V and 7 bases from J, the junction contained 11 bases not matched to a gene. The CDR3 region is CASSSLGLAGQEQYF. In nucleotides, the CDR3 is TGTGCCAGCAGTTCTCTCGGGCTAGCGGGGCAGGAGCAGTACTTC.

The chain has TRBV5-6 and TRBJ2-7; 8 nucleotides align to TRBD1. J gave up 1 base and V 0 bases, and 6 bases lay outside the gene matches. Germline V gene lookup returns CDR1 SGHDT and CDR2 YYEEEE. The CDR3 sequence is 16 residues long. The CDR3, as DNA: TGTGCCAGCAGCTTGGTGGGGACAGGAATTTCCTACGAGCAGTACTTC. Translating it yields CASSLVGTGISYEQYF.

V is TRBV24-1 and J is TRBJ2-2; tentatively, D is TRBD2 (5 bases). Germline loops: CDR1 KGHDR, CDR2 SFDVKD. The CDR3 covers 16 residues. The germline V and J ends were trimmed by 7 bases and 0 bases, with 14 bases remaining between them. CDR3: CATSGGGATNTGELFF. The CDR3 nucleotides read TGTGCCACCAGCGGCGGAGGCGCGACGAACACCGGGGAGCTGTTTTTT.

V is TRBV29-1 and J is TRBJ2-1; 10 bases line up with TRBD1. Trimming at V came to 1 base and at J to 6 bases, leaving 0 bases not matched to a gene. The CDR3 sequence is 13 residues long. Germline V gives CDR1 SQVTM, CDR2 ANQGSEA. The CDR3 reads CSVEGTGGNEQFF. As DNA, the CDR3 is TGCAGCGTTGAAGGGACAGGGGGCAATGAGCAGTTCTTC.

This clone was observed a few times. V and J are TRBV28 and TRBJ1-2, with a possible D match to TRBD1 (6 bases). Deletions cut 4 bases from V and 7 bases from J, with 22 bases between. The CDR3 covers 16 residues. The germline CDR1 and CDR2 sequences are MDHEN and SYDVKM. DNA of the CDR3: TGTGCCAGCAGTTCCCAACCCGGGGGGCGATGGGGTGGCTACACCTTC. It is translated as CASSSQPGGRWGGYTF.

This clone appeared a single time. This chain connects TRBV27 to TRBJ2-6, with no clear D. With 3 bases removed from V and 2 bases from J, the gap between germline ends came to 8 bases. Germline lookup yields CDR1 MNHEY and CDR2 SMNVEV (reference sequence). CDR3 length: 15 residues. The CDR3 DNA reads TGTGCCAGCAGTTTGGTTTCGGCTGGGGCCAACGTCCTGACTTTC. Translated, it gives CASSLVSAGANVLTF.

This clone was detected once. The chain uses TRBV11-2 and TRBJ2-2, with 8 bases identical to TRBD2. V shed 1 base, J shed 6 bases, and the junction held 10 bases outside the gene matches. Germline assignment: CDR1 SGHAT and CDR2 FQNNGV. The CDR3 has 17 amino acids. Here the CDR3 DNA reads TGTGCCAGCAGCTTAGCCGGGACTAGTATGTACGCCGGGGAGCTGTTTTTT. This encodes CASSLAGTSMYAGELFF. The variable domain in full, with the rest retrieved from reference TRBV11-2 and TRBJ2-2, is EAGVAQSPRYKIIEKRQSVAFWCNPISGHATLYWYQQILGQGPKLLIQFQNNGVVDDSQLPKDRFSAERLKGVDSTLKIQPAKLEDSAVYLCASSLAGTSMYAGELFFGEGSRLTVL.

The chain carries TRBV18 and TRBJ1-1; no clear D gene. This CDR3 is 15 amino acids long. CDR1 and CDR2 from the germline V gene are KGHSH and LQKENI. V was pared by 1 base and J by 1 base, with 10 bases between. The CDR3 DNA follows: TGTGCCAGCTCACCACGCGGGTCCACGAACACTGAAGCTTTCTTT. This codes for CASSPRGSTNTEAFF.

Only a few counts were recorded for this clone. The J gene is TRBJ2-2, the V gene TRBV7-9, with D possibly matching TRBD2 (5 bases). V lost 2 bases, J lost 6 bases, and 13 bases lay in between. The CDR3 consists of 15 residues. CDR1 is SEHNR and CDR2 is FQNEAQ in the germline V gene (reference sequence). The CDR3 sequence: CASSLWASLAGELFF. CDR3 sequence (DNA): TGTGCCAGCAGCTTATGGGCTAGCCTTGCCGGGGAGCTGTTTTTT. Supplemented by reference TRBV7-9 and TRBJ2-2, the full variable domain reads DTGVSQNPRHKITKRGQNVTFRCDPISEHNRLYWYRQTLGQGPEFLTYFQNEAQLEKSRLLSDRFSAERPKGSFSTLEIQRTEQGDSAMYLCASSLWASLAGELFFGEGSRLTVL.

This chain connects TRBV5-6 to TRBJ1-1, with 12 bases that match TRBD1. Germline V gene sequence: CDR1 SGHDT, CDR2 YYEEEE. The CDR3 loop spans 14 amino acids. The ends lost 4 bases at V and 8 bases at J; junction bases unmatched: 6. CDR3 loop: CASSMGQGANEAFF. The CDR3 DNA reads TGTGCCAGCAGCATGGGACAGGGGGCGAACGAAGCTTTCTTT.

The chain carries TRBV20-1 and TRBJ2-7; D is ambiguous. The CDR3 extends over 11 amino acids. The germline V and J ends were trimmed by 6 bases and 0 bases, with 6 bases remaining between them. CDR1 DFQATT and CDR2 SNEGSKA come from the germline V gene (reference sequence). The CDR3 loop is CSAADSYEQYF. The DNA for the CDR3 is TGCAGTGCCGCCGACTCCTACGAGCAGTACTTC.

V gene TRBV5-8 combines with J gene TRBJ2-5; 7 positions agree with TRBD1. Trimming at V came to 4 bases and at J to 5 bases, leaving 5 bases not matched to a gene. Germline V gives CDR1 SGHTS, CDR2 YDEGEE. The CDR3 totals 13 residues. The chain's CDR3 is CASSRDSRETQYF. The CDR3 DNA reads TGTGCCAGCAGCAGGGACAGTCGGGAGACCCAGTACTTC. Full variable domain (outside the CDR3, taken from reference TRBV5-8 and TRBJ2-5): EAGVTQSPTHLIKTRGQQATLRCSPISGHTSVYWYQQALGLGLQFLLWYDEGEERNRGNFPPRFSGRQFPNYSSELNVNALELEDSALYLCASSRDSRETQYFGPGTRLLVL.

V and J are TRBV24-1 and TRBJ2-1, with 8 bases fitting TRBD2. Germline V gene sequence: CDR1 KGHDR, CDR2 SFDVKD. The CDR3 consists of 13 residues. The ends lost 7 bases at V and 5 bases at J; junction bases unmatched: 3. CDR3 loop: CATSRLANNEQFF. CDR3 in DNA: TGTGCCACCAGCAGACTAGCGAACAATGAGCAGTTCTTC.

The V and J genes are TRBV5-1 and TRBJ1-3, with D unclear. With 4 bases removed from V and 0 bases from J, the gap between germline ends came to 17 bases. CDR3 length: 17 amino acids. Germline V CDR1 and CDR2: SGHRS, YFSETQ. The chain's CDR3 is CASSAGLGILSGNTIYF. The CDR3 DNA sequence: TGCGCCAGCAGCGCGGGTTTGGGCATCCTCTCTGGAAACACCATATATTTT.